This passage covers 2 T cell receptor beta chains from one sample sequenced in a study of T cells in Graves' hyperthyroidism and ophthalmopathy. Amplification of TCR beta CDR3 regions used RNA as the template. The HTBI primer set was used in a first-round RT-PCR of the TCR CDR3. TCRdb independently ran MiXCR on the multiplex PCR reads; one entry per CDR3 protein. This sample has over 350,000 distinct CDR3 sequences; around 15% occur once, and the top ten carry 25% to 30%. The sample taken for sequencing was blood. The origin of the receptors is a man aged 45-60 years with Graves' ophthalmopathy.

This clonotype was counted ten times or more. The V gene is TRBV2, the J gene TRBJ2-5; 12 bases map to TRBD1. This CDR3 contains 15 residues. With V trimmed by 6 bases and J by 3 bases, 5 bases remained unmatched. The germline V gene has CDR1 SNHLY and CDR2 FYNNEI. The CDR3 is CASSRDRGRKETQYF. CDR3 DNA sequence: TGTGCCAGCAGCCGGGACAGGGGGCGCAAAGAGACCCAGTACTTC.

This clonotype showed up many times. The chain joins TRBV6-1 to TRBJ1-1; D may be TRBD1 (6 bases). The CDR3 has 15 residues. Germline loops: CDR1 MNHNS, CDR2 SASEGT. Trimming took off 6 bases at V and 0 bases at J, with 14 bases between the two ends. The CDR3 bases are TGTGCCAGCAGAACAACAGGGTCGGTGAACACTGAAGCTTTCTTT. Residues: CASRTTGSVNTEAFF.